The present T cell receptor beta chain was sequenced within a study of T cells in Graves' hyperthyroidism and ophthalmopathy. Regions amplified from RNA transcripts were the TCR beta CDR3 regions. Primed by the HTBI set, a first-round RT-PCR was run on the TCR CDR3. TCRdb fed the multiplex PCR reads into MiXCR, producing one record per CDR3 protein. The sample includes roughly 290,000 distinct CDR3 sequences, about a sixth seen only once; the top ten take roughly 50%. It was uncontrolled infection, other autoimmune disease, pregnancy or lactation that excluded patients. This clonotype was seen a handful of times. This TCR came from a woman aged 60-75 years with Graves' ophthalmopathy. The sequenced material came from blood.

The CDR3 loop is CASSPTYPGGNYGYTF. The CDR3 nucleotides are TGCGCCAGCAGCCCCACTTACCCCGGGGGCAACTATGGCTACACCTTC. The V call is TRBV4-1, the J call TRBJ1-2; tentatively, D is TRBD1 (6 bases). CDR3 length equals 16 residues. The germline CDR1 and CDR2 sequences are MGHRA and YSYEKL. Trimming took off 4 bases at V and 2 bases at J, with 17 bases between the two ends.